This TCR beta chain was obtained from a study of shared clonotypes between healthy human individuals. Per the original methods: Filtering was not the same, since immunoSEQ gave junction-only sequences without quality scores. Sequenced by immunoSEQ multiplex PCR; TCRdb stores in-frame clones only, minus some. From that table come the V and J calls and clone size; the DNA was used to work out D and trimming. The sample includes roughly 1 million clones, under 80% of them seen just once. With respect to this clone: Its antigen is as yet unknown.

The trim removed 4 bases at V and 4 bases at J, leaving 9 bases unmatched. CDR3 length equals 15 residues. Germline V gene lookup returns CDR1 SGHNT and CDR2 YYREEE (reference sequence). Study-wide findings and caveats: Represented genetic and exposure-history diversity was restricted by having few donors. A handful of donors shared approximately 5% of their naive CD4 clonotypes. Larger estimated richness was generally recorded for naive subsets relative to memory subsets.

The chain employs TRBV5-4 and TRBJ2-7; 9 bases are shared with TRBD2. This sequence was found in a man between 18 and 29 years old in good health. Sequencing used memory CD4+ T cells sorted from blood. Subset meaning: CD45RA-negative fraction. The CDR3 bases are TGTGCCAGCAGCCATAGCGGGAGCGGGATGTACGAGCAGTACTTC. The encoded protein is CASSHSGSGMYEQYF. Drawing the rest from reference TRBV5-4 and TRBJ2-7, the complete variable domain is ETGVTQSPTHLIKTRGQQVTLRCSSQSGHNTVSWYQQALGQGPQFIFQYYREEENGRGNFPPRFSGLQFPNYSSELNVNALELDDSALYLCASSHSGSGMYEQYFGPGTRLTVT.